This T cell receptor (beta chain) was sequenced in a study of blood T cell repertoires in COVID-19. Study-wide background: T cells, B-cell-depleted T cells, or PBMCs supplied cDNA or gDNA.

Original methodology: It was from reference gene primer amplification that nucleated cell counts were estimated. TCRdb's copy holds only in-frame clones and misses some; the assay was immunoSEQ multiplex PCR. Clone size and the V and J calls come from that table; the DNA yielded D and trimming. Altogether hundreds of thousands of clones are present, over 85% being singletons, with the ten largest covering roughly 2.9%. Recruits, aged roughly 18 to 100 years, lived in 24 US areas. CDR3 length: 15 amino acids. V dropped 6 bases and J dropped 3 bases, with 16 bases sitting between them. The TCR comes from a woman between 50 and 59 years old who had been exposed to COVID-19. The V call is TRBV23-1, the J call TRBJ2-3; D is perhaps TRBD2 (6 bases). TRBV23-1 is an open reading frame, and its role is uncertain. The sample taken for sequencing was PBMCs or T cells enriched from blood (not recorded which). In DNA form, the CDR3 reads TGCGCCAGCAGAGAGACTAGTCGAGAAACAGATACGCAGTATTTT. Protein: CASRETSRETDTQYF.